One sample yielded the 18 T cell receptor beta chains listed below, sequenced in a study of glioma-infiltrating T cells after dendritic cell vaccination (dated by TCRdb to 2016 to 2017). Library prep was done by the immunoSEQ multiplex PCR assay. Sourced from immuneACCESS, this table was stored by TCRdb with only in-frame sequences that have V and J called. A share of the clones is absent; for the studies checked, an unresolved V gene accounts for under half, and the remainder has no known explanation. In this sample the table shows roughly 100,000 clones, 90% of which occur a single time. Of the sample, approximately 2.7% falls within the top ten clones. Taken with the paper, the label for time point translates to: after dendritic cell vaccination, including at tumor progression/relapse. The specimen comprised blood, sampled after dendritic cell vaccination. All receptors derive from a human donor with glioblastoma.

The rearrangement uses TRBV7-3 and TRBJ2-3; no definite D call. From germline, CDR1 is SGHTA and CDR2 FQGTGA. Trimming removed 6 bases at V and 2 bases at J, with 9 bases between. The CDR3 has 13 amino acids. This chain's CDR3 is CASSQVPTDTQYF. CDR3 coding DNA: TGTGCCAGCAGTCAGGTGCCCACAGATACGCAGTATTTT.

In its sample, this clone was seen a few times. This chain links TRBV4-3 with TRBJ1-1; 9 nucleotides align to TRBD1. The V gene's germline CDR1 is LGHNA and CDR2 YSLEER. J was trimmed by 4 bases and V by 4 bases; bases with no gene match: 7. The CDR3 totals 15 residues. CDR3: CASSPSYRGRTEAFF. CDR3 bases: TGCGCCAGCAGCCCCTCATACAGGGGGCGCACTGAAGCTTTCTTT.

This rearrangement joins TRBV5-1 to TRBJ1-6; D unresolved. The V end was cut by 1 base, the J end by 3 bases, with 8 bases between. CDR1 SGHRS and CDR2 YFSETQ come from the germline V gene. The CDR3 sequence is 15 residues long. In DNA, the CDR3 is TGCGCCAGCAGCTTGCTCGCGGGCTATAATTCACCCCTCCACTTT. It encodes CASSLLAGYNSPLHF.

This chain links TRBV9 with TRBJ2-2; 7 nucleotides match TRBD2. CDR3 size: 14 residues. With V trimmed by 3 bases and J by 7 bases, 6 bases remained unmatched. Looked up from germline, CDR1 is SGDLS and CDR2 is YYNGEE. The CDR3 region has the DNA TGTGCCAGCAGCGCCGGGGGAGGGCTCGGGGAGCTGTTTTTT. This codes for CASSAGGGLGELFF.

The J gene is TRBJ2-5, the V gene TRBV29-1; D perhaps matches TRBD2 (5 bases). Germline V gene data show CDR1 as SQVTM and CDR2 as ANQGSEA. The V end was cut by 7 bases, the J end by 1 base, with 13 bases between. The CDR3 has 13 amino acids. The CDR3 loop is CSDLPGSQETQYF. DNA for the CDR3: TGCAGCGACCTCCCGGGAAGCCAAGAGACCCAGTACTTC.

The chain joins TRBV18 to TRBJ2-3; 9 bases align to TRBD2. The V and J ends lost 3 bases and 1 base, in that order; junction bases with no gene match: 5. The germline V gene has CDR1 KGHSH and CDR2 LQKENI. The CDR3 is 16 residues long. The CDR3 loop reads CASSPTSGLGTDTQYF. CDR3 nucleotide sequence: TGTGCCAGCTCACCCACTAGCGGGTTGGGCACAGATACGCAGTATTTT.

The chain employs TRBV11-3 and TRBJ2-3; D unresolved. From germline, CDR1 is SGHNT and CDR2 YENEEA. Trimming pared 3 bases from V and 3 bases from J, leaving 7 bases between. There are 13 residues in the CDR3. The CDR3 region is CASSLISTDTQYF. CDR3 in DNA: TGTGCCAGCAGCTTGATTAGTACAGATACGCAGTATTTT.

The CDR3 nucleotides are TGCGCCAGCAGCCGACCCGGGACTAGCGGGAGGGGGGGGGAGACCCAGTACTTC. Residues: CASSRPGTSGRGGETQYF. This chain links TRBV4-1 with TRBJ2-5; 16 bases line up with TRBD2. Looked up from germline, CDR1 is MGHRA and CDR2 is YSYEKL. This CDR3 has 18 amino acids. V was clipped by 4 bases and J by 5 bases; unmatched bases: 10.

The V gene is TRBV25-1, the J gene TRBJ1-2; possibly TRBD1 for D (6 bases). V was shortened by 3 bases and J by 6 bases, with 14 bases between the two germline ends. The CDR3 runs to 14 residues. In germline, CDR1 is MGHDK, CDR2 SYGVNS. In DNA form, the CDR3 reads TGTGCCAGCAGTGATAAAATACAGGGCGATGGCTACACCTTC. Its translation: CASSDKIQGDGYTF.

V and J are TRBV10-3 and TRBJ2-6, with 9 nucleotides matching TRBD1. The CDR3 totals 18 residues. Trimming cost V 3 bases and J 0 bases; bases outside gene matches: 6. Germline CDR1 and CDR2: ENHRY and SYGVKD. CDR3 loop: CAISEGDRGSSGANVLTF. CDR3 sequence (DNA): TGTGCCATCAGTGAAGGTGACAGGGGGAGCTCTGGGGCCAACGTCCTGACTTTC.

This rearrangement joins TRBV5-1 to TRBJ2-1, with 8 positions matching TRBD1. V shed 1 base, J shed 4 bases, and the junction held 7 bases outside the gene matches. This CDR3 comprises 16 residues. Germline values: CDR1 SGHRS, CDR2 YFSETQ. Here the CDR3 DNA reads TGCGCCAGCAGCTTGCCGGAGACAGGGGCATACAATGAGCAGTTCTTC. It encodes CASSLPETGAYNEQFF.

The rearrangement uses TRBV6-1 and TRBJ1-4; the match to TRBD1 covers 9 bases. J lost 11 bases, V lost 3 bases, and 4 bases had no gene match. Germline CDR1 MNHNS, CDR2 SASEGT. The CDR3 has 13 amino acids. The CDR3 nucleotides are TGTGCCAGCAGTGAGGGACAGGGAGGTAAACTGTTTTTT. This codes for CASSEGQGGKLFF.

J is TRBJ2-3 and V is TRBV11-3, with D perhaps TRBD2 (5 bases). Per germline, CDR1 SGHNT and CDR2 YENEEA. Trimming stripped 5 bases from V and 3 bases from J, with 27 bases between. The CDR3 covers 19 residues. The CDR3 coding sequence is TGTGCCAGCAGCACCCGTTTTTTGGGAGTAGAGGATTCGACAGATACGCAGTATTTT. The encoded protein is CASSTRFLGVEDSTDTQYF.

The chain recombines TRBV6-6 with TRBJ2-7; D is perhaps TRBD1 (5 bases). This CDR3 has 15 residues. Germline CDR1 and CDR2: MNHNY and SVGAGI (reference sequence). Between the trimmed V and J ends, which lost 8 bases and 2 bases, there was a span of 19 bases. CDR3 bases: TGTGCCAGCGTGGTCAGGGTCCTAGGGACCTACGAGCAGTACTTC. Translating it yields CASVVRVLGTYEQYF.

The table lists this clone with a few counts. The gene calls are TRBV2 and TRBJ2-7; TRBD2 is a possible D gene (5 bases). Deletions cut 8 bases from V and 1 base from J, with 12 bases between. The CDR3 sequence is 13 residues long. Germline loops: CDR1 SNHLY, CDR2 FYNNEI. The CDR3 sequence is CASRGLESYEQYF. CDR3 nucleotides: TGTGCCAGCCGAGGGCTGGAATCCTACGAGCAGTACTTC.

The chain joins TRBV5-6 to TRBJ1-6; possibly TRBD1 for D (5 bases). V was pared by 6 bases and J by 4 bases, with 14 bases between. This CDR3 contains 15 residues. Germline CDR1 is SGHDT and CDR2 is YYEEEE. CDR3 amino acids: CASTYGAGYNSPLHF. The CDR3 DNA is TGTGCCAGCACCTATGGGGCAGGTTATAATTCACCCCTCCACTTT.

This chain connects TRBV6-1 to TRBJ1-1; 7 bases match TRBD1. Looked up from germline, CDR1 is MNHNS and CDR2 is SASEGT. Trimming took 2 bases from V and 0 from J; bases not matched to a gene: 3. The CDR3 runs to 15 residues. The CDR3 spells CASSEMGQLNTEAFF. DNA for the CDR3: TGTGCCAGCAGTGAAATGGGACAGTTGAACACTGAAGCTTTCTTT.

The V call is TRBV19, the J call TRBJ1-1, with D possibly TRBD1 on 6 matching bases. Germline lookup yields CDR1 LNHDA and CDR2 SQIVND (reference sequence). CDR3 size: 15 residues. V lost 1 base to trimming and J lost 2 bases, with 11 bases between them. CDR3 DNA: TGTGCCAGTAGTATAGGAGGGACACTCAACACTGAAGCTTTCTTT. Translating it yields CASSIGGTLNTEAFF.